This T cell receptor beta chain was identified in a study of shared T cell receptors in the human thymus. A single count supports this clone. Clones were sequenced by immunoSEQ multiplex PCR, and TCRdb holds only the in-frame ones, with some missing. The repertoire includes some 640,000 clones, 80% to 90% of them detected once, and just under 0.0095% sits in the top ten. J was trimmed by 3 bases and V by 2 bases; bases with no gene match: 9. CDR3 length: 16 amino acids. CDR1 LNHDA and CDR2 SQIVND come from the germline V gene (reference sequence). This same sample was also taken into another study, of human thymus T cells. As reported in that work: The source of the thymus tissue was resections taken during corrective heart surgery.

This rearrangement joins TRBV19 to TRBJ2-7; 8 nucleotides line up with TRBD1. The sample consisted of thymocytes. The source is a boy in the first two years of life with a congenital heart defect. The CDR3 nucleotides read TGTGCCAGTAGTATACTGTGGACAGGGCTAAGCTACGAGCAGTACTTC. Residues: CASSILWTGLSYEQYF.